This T cell receptor beta chain was captured in a study of blood T cell repertoires in COVID-19. Study as a whole: Nucleic acid was either cDNA or gDNA, and it came from T cells, B-cell-depleted T cells, or PBMCs.

The germline V gene has CDR1 MNHNY and CDR2 SVGAGI (reference sequence). V gave up 5 bases and J gave up 5 bases, with 15 bases separating them. CDR3 length equals 14 residues. This clone has a handful of counts. Participants were aged about 18 to 90 years from approximately 25 US areas. Cohort allocation depended upon clinical history that participants reported. Donors in Cohort 3 who had recovered were those with two negative PCRs, healthcare professional clearance, or resolution of their symptoms. Sequencing was performed with immunoSEQ multiplex PCR; in TCRdb, only in-frame clones are kept and a portion is missing. This sample has roughly 450,000 clones, with roughly 91% found just once.

The chain joins TRBV6-6 to TRBJ1-2; D call uncertain. Source material: PBMCs or T cells enriched from blood (not recorded which). The receptor was derived from a man aged 18 to 35 who had recovered from COVID-19. This chain's CDR3 is CASSQRGSQYGYTF. As DNA, the CDR3 is TGTGCCAGCAGTCAAAGAGGCAGCCAGTATGGCTACACCTTC.